Following are 28 T cell receptor beta chains from one sample sequenced in a study of T cell clonotyping in hematopoietic cell transplantation. Clones were read by immunoSEQ multiplex PCR, and TCRdb kept only the in-frame ones, dropping some. The table lists some 13,000 clones, 65% to 85% of them singletons. Indicated time point: recipient sample about 28 days before transplant, after cytoreduction. Material: peripheral blood mononuclear cells, obtained before stem cell transplant. Receptor source: a man in his 60s with acute myeloid leukemia. Some clones in this sample may be carry-over from other donors' samples.

This chain joins TRBV7-6 and TRBJ2-1; 11 bases match TRBD2. The CDR3 consists of 15 residues. V trimming: 5 bases; J trimming: 6 bases; junction bases outside the gene matches: 6. Germline V gene data show CDR1 as SGHVS and CDR2 as FNYEAQ. The CDR3 spells CASSVLAGASNEQFF. The CDR3 DNA follows: TGTGCCAGCAGCGTACTAGCGGGAGCTTCCAATGAGCAGTTCTTC.

J is TRBJ2-2 and V is TRBV2; perhaps TRBD2 as D (5 bases). Between the trimmed V and J ends, which lost 6 bases and 0 bases, there was a span of 8 bases. This CDR3 has 14 amino acids. Germline CDR1 is SNHLY and CDR2 is FYNNEI. The CDR3 nucleotides read TGTGCCAGCAGCGGGAACCCGAACACCGGGGAGCTGTTTTTT. It codes for CASSGNPNTGELFF.

The chain joins TRBV4-2 to TRBJ2-5; TRBD2 might be the D (7 bases). The V end lost 0 bases, the J end lost 5 bases, and 16 bases lay between the germline ends. Per the germline V gene, CDR1 is LGHNA and CDR2 is YNFKEQ. The CDR3 spans 16 residues. The CDR3 DNA is TGTGCCAGCAGCCAAGAAGGCCGGGGGGCGGGTGAGACCCAGTACTTC. Translating it yields CASSQEGRGAGETQYF.

In the case of this clone: Because the CDR3's place on the DNA is in doubt, the DNA is left out and the CDR3 is given as listed by TCRdb. The genes are TRBV27 and TRBJ2-7; TRBD1, the table's D call, was not compared with the DNA. The germline CDR1 and CDR2 sequences are MNHEY and SMNVEV (reference sequence). Termini included, the CDR3 measures 14 amino acids. The CDR3 sequence is CASSTSTGYGVQYF.

The V and J genes are TRBV29-1 and TRBJ2-5; the D gene is possibly TRBD1 (6 bases). The germline gives CDR1 SQVTM, CDR2 ANQGSEA. The germline V and J ends were trimmed by 7 bases and 7 bases, with 16 bases remaining between them. The CDR3 is 12 amino acids. The CDR3 protein is CSANQGYLTQYF. The CDR3 DNA is TGCAGCGCCAATCAGGGGTATTTGACCCAGTACTTC.

This clone was detected a few times. The chain employs TRBV7-9 and TRBJ1-6; TRBD1 is a possible D gene (6 bases). V lost 8 bases and J 5 bases, leaving 13 bases between the germline ends. Per the germline V gene, CDR1 is SEHNR and CDR2 is FQNEAQ (reference sequence). CDR3 length: 14 residues. The CDR3 loop is CASPSRGDNSPLHF. The CDR3 DNA reads TGTGCCAGCCCTTCGAGGGGGGATAATTCACCCCTCCACTTT.

The chain recombines TRBV9 with TRBJ2-7; D unresolved. Trimming stripped 0 bases from V and 0 bases from J, with 4 bases between. The CDR3 is 13 residues long. Germline CDR1 and CDR2: SGDLS and YYNGEE. CDR3 in DNA: TGTGCCAGCAGCGTAGGGAGCTCCTACGAGCAGTACTTC. It is translated as CASSVGSSYEQYF.

CDR3 residues: CAGQGVGYGYTF. As DNA, the CDR3 is TGTGCGGGACAGGGGGTGGGCTATGGCTACACCTTC. V and J are TRBV6-1 and TRBJ1-2; 11 nucleotides match TRBD1. The CDR3 runs 12 residues. Germline V lookup: CDR1 MNHNS, CDR2 SASEGT.

The chain couples TRBV29-1 to TRBJ2-7, with D perhaps matching TRBD1 (5 bases). This CDR3 has 11 amino acids. The V end lost 4 bases, the J end lost 3 bases, and 7 bases lay between the germline ends. Germline V gene lookup returns CDR1 SQVTM and CDR2 ANQGSEA. The CDR3 DNA is TGCAGCGTTGGGACAAGCTACGAGCAGTACTTC. It translates to CSVGTSYEQYF.

The V call is TRBV5-1, the J call TRBJ2-7; 7 nucleotides agree with TRBD1. The CDR3 sequence is 14 residues long. The trim removed 1 base at V and 1 base at J, leaving 2 bases unmatched. CDR1 and CDR2 from the germline V gene are SGHRS and YFSETQ. The CDR3 loop reads CASSLRGHSYEQYF. The DNA for the CDR3 is TGCGCCAGCAGCTTGAGGGGGCATTCCTACGAGCAGTACTTC.

This sequence joins TRBV9 and TRBJ2-5; no firm D call. The length of the CDR3 is 14 residues. The V gene lost 0 bases and the J gene lost 5 bases, with 11 bases spanning the gap. Germline CDR1 SGDLS, CDR2 YYNGEE. The CDR3 sequence is CASSVAGTVETQYF. CDR3 nucleotide sequence: TGTGCCAGCAGCGTAGCTGGTACTGTGGAGACCCAGTACTTC.

The chain has TRBV7-2 and TRBJ2-6; D gene unclear. The CDR3 sequence is 16 residues long. CDR1 SGHTA and CDR2 FQGNSA come from the germline V gene. Between the trimmed V and J ends, which lost 2 bases and 1 base, there was a span of 9 bases. The CDR3 spells CASSLSWGSGANVLTF. CDR3 sequence (DNA): TGTGCCAGCAGCTTATCGTGGGGATCTGGGGCCAACGTCCTGACTTTC.

Only a few counts were recorded for this clone. This rearrangement joins TRBV7-2 to TRBJ2-6; D remains ambiguous. Trimming stripped 5 bases from V and 0 bases from J, with 17 bases between. Germline CDR1 reads SGHTA; CDR2 reads FQGNSA. The CDR3 loop spans 18 amino acids. The CDR3 protein is CASSPRPGGYSGANVLTF. The CDR3 region has the DNA TGTGCCAGCAGCCCCAGGCCCGGTGGGTACTCTGGGGCCAACGTCCTGACTTTC. Supplemented by reference TRBV7-2 and TRBJ2-6, the full variable domain reads GAGVSQSPSNKVTEKGKDVELRCDPISGHTALYWYRQSLGQGLEFLIYFQGNSAPDKSGLPSDRFSAERTGGSVSTLTIQRTQQEDSAVYLCASSPRPGGYSGANVLTFGAGSRLTVL.

This clone turned up a few times. The chain combines TRBV19 with TRBJ1-2; tentative D call: TRBD1 (5 bases). The germline V gene has CDR1 LNHDA and CDR2 SQIVND (reference sequence). The CDR3 is 14 amino acids. With 6 bases removed from V and 5 bases from J, the gap between germline ends came to 16 bases. The CDR3 spells CASRRGTGAYGYTF. As DNA, the CDR3 is TGTGCCAGTAGGAGAGGGACGGGAGCATATGGCTACACCTTC.

This clone was counted a single time. The J gene is TRBJ1-5, the V gene TRBV10-3, with a weak D call TRBD1 (5 bases). Deletions cut 0 bases from V and 2 bases from J, with 14 bases between. Per germline, CDR1 ENHRY and CDR2 SYGVKD. The CDR3 has 17 residues. CDR3 protein: CAISESKQGGGNQPQHF. Here the CDR3 DNA reads TGTGCCATCAGTGAGTCGAAGCAGGGTGGTGGCAATCAGCCCCAGCATTTT.

CDR3 loop: CASSVEGQGGAGELFF. In DNA form, the CDR3 reads TGTGCCAGCAGCGTAGAGGGACAGGGGGGGGCCGGGGAGCTGTTTTTT. V usage is TRBV9 and J usage is TRBJ2-2; the match to TRBD1 covers 11 bases. CDR1 is SGDLS, CDR2 YYNGEE, per germline. V shed 0 bases, J shed 6 bases, and the junction held 4 bases outside the gene matches. The CDR3 covers 16 residues.

This clone has more than one count but fewer than ten. This chain joins TRBV11-2 and TRBJ2-5; TRBD2 aligns across 8 bases. The CDR3 length is 14 residues. From germline, CDR1 is SGHAT and CDR2 FQNNGV. With 7 bases clipped from V and 5 bases from J, the junction kept 9 bases outside the gene matches. As DNA, the CDR3 is TGTGCCAGCACGGGGGGGCCGTTTCAGGAGACCCAGTACTTC. Protein: CASTGGPFQETQYF.

This clone was detected once. CDR3 residues: CASSAFEGSETQYF. CDR3 DNA sequence: TGTGCCAGTAGTGCTTTTGAAGGGAGTGAGACCCAGTACTTC. J is TRBJ2-5 and V is TRBV19; D might be TRBD2 (5 bases). CDR3 size: 14 residues. V lost 5 bases and J 5 bases, leaving 15 bases between the germline ends. The germline CDR1 and CDR2 sequences are LNHDA and SQIVND (reference sequence). The full variable domain, in which reference TRBV19 and TRBJ2-5 provide the parts outside the CDR3, is DGGITQSPKYLFRKEGQNVTLSCEQNLNHDAMYWYRQDPGQGLRLIYYSQIVNDFQKGDIAEGYSVSREKKESFPLTVTSAQKNPTAFYLCASSAFEGSETQYFGPGTRLLVL.

This chain links TRBV19 with TRBJ1-5, with no clear D. The CDR3 totals 13 residues. Germline lookup yields CDR1 LNHDA and CDR2 SQIVND (reference sequence). The V end was cut by 3 bases, the J end by 4 bases, with 7 bases between. CDR3 sequence (DNA): TGTGCCAGTAGTATCGGCGGGAATCAGCCCCAGCATTTT. The encoded protein is CASSIGGNQPQHF.

The chain employs TRBV5-6 and TRBJ2-1, with a weak D call TRBD2 (7 bases). Germline V gene lookup returns CDR1 SGHDT and CDR2 YYEEEE. V was shortened by 5 bases and J by 7 bases, with 22 bases between the two germline ends. The CDR3 loop spans 16 amino acids. CDR3 DNA: TGTGCCAGCAGACGGCGGATGGTGGGGGGGCTGAATGAGCAGTTCTTC. Amino acids: CASRRRMVGGLNEQFF.

This chain links TRBV7-9 with TRBJ1-1, with 8 bases identical to TRBD1. Germline assignment: CDR1 SEHNR and CDR2 FQNEAQ (reference sequence). The CDR3 totals 14 residues. Losses at the gene ends were 4 bases for V and 1 base for J; bases not matched to a gene: 2. The CDR3 is CASSSDRENTEAFF. DNA of the CDR3: TGTGCCAGCAGCTCGGACAGGGAGAACACTGAAGCTTTCTTT.

This clone was counted a few times. J is TRBJ1-2 and V is TRBV28, with D possibly matching TRBD1 (6 bases). The CDR3 totals 13 residues. V was shortened by 8 bases and J by 4 bases, with 14 bases between the two germline ends. Germline CDR1 MDHEN, CDR2 SYDVKM. CDR3 residues: CASFWGAGYGYTF. CDR3 in DNA: TGTGCCAGCTTTTGGGGGGCTGGCTATGGCTACACCTTC.

This clone occurred once. The CDR3 sequence: CASSVEASPETQYF. CDR3 nucleotide sequence: TGTGCCAGCAGCGTAGAGGCTAGCCCTGAGACCCAGTACTTC. The chain employs TRBV9 and TRBJ2-5; possibly TRBD2 for D (5 bases). V was shortened by 0 bases and J by 5 bases, with 11 bases between the two germline ends. The CDR3 runs 14 residues. Germline V CDR1 and CDR2: SGDLS, YYNGEE.

The chain uses TRBV6-1 and TRBJ1-1, with D maybe TRBD1 (5 bases). Germline CDR1 and CDR2: MNHNS and SASEGT. CDR3 length: 13 residues. V lost 5 bases and J lost 3, with 10 bases in between. CDR3 in amino acids: CASSSGLHTEAFF. The DNA of the CDR3 is TGTGCCAGCAGTTCGGGACTCCACACTGAAGCTTTCTTT.

The chain uses TRBV19 and TRBJ1-6; tentatively, D is TRBD1 (5 bases). Germline V gives CDR1 LNHDA, CDR2 SQIVND (reference sequence). The ends were cut back, 5 bases at V and 8 bases at J, with 10 bases in the middle. This CDR3 is built from 13 residues. The CDR3 spells CASSRGTYSPLHF. The DNA for the CDR3 is TGTGCCAGTAGTCGAGGGACTTATTCACCCCTCCACTTT. The complete variable domain, with remaining parts taken from reference TRBV19 and TRBJ1-6, reads DGGITQSPKYLFRKEGQNVTLSCEQNLNHDAMYWYRQDPGQGLRLIYYSQIVNDFQKGDIAEGYSVSREKKESFPLTVTSAQKNPTAFYLCASSRGTYSPLHFGNGTRLTVT.

The chain joins TRBV2 to TRBJ2-7, with 7 positions matching TRBD1. V was clipped by 6 bases and J by 2 bases; unmatched bases: 7. The CDR3 runs to 14 residues. The germline V gene has CDR1 SNHLY and CDR2 FYNNEI. The CDR3 is CASSFGQETYEQYF. CDR3 DNA: TGTGCCAGCAGCTTCGGACAGGAGACCTACGAGCAGTACTTC.

The chain employs TRBV9 and TRBJ2-7; TRBD1 is a possible D gene (5 bases). CDR3 length: 17 residues. Germline V CDR1 and CDR2: SGDLS, YYNGEE. V was cut by 0 bases and J by 3 bases, with 19 bases left in between. The CDR3 coding sequence is TGTGCCAGCAGCGTAGACCAGCACAGGACGGCAGTCTACGAGCAGTACTTC. Residues: CASSVDQHRTAVYEQYF.

This chain connects TRBV5-1 to TRBJ2-1; 11 nucleotides line up with TRBD2. Germline assignment: CDR1 SGHRS and CDR2 YFSETQ. Trimming removed 2 bases from V and 3 bases from J; junction bases left unmatched: 4. CDR3 size: 16 residues. CDR3 DNA sequence: TGCGCCAGCAGCTTTACCGGGACTAGCGGCTACAATGAGCAGTTCTTC. This gives the protein CASSFTGTSGYNEQFF.